Each of the 19 T cell receptor beta chains below was sequenced from the same sample in a study of T cells in Graves' hyperthyroidism and ophthalmopathy. RNA transcripts yielded amplified TCR beta CDR3 regions. When the TCR CDR3 underwent first-round RT-PCR, the HTBI primer set was used. TCRdb independently ran MiXCR on the multiplex PCR reads; one entry per CDR3 protein. Among 600,000 to 750,000 distinct CDR3 sequences listed, 17% were seen once. Sequencing used blood. These receptors came from a man aged 45-60 years with Graves' hyperthyroidism.

This clonotype was seen a few times. This chain joins TRBV19 and TRBJ2-7; D is perhaps TRBD2 (5 bases). The CDR3 has 14 residues. Trimming pared 1 base from V and 0 bases from J, leaving 7 bases between. Looked up from germline, CDR1 is LNHDA and CDR2 is SQIVND (reference sequence). CDR3 in amino acids: CASSIGGNSYEQYF. The CDR3 DNA is TGTGCCAGTAGTATAGGAGGGAACTCCTACGAGCAGTACTTC.

The chain uses TRBV30 and TRBJ1-2, with 11 bases matching TRBD1. Trimming cost V 7 bases and J 14 bases; bases outside gene matches: 15. This CDR3 region has 13 residues. The V gene's germline CDR1 is GTSNPN and CDR2 SVGIG (reference sequence). The CDR3 reads CAYHNRDRGSTTF. DNA for the CDR3: TGTGCCTACCACAACCGGGACAGGGGGTCGACTACCTTC. Based on the CDR3 plus reference TRBV30 and TRBJ1-2, the full variable domain is SQTIHQWPATLVQPVGSPLSLECTVEGTSNPNLYWYRQAAGRGLQLLFYSVGIGQISSEVPQNLSASRPQDRQFILSSKKLLLSDSGFYLCAYHNRDRGSTTFGSGTRLTVV.

In its sample, this clonotype was seen a few times. The V gene is TRBV7-8, the J gene TRBJ2-3, with 7 bases fitting TRBD1. The germline CDR1 and CDR2 sequences are SGHVS and FQNEAQ. V lost 0 bases, J lost 6 bases, and 6 bases stayed unmatched. The CDR3 loop spans 15 amino acids. CDR3 DNA: TGTGCCAGCAGCTTAGCGCGAGACAGGGCGGATACGCAGTATTTT. Amino acid sequence: CASSLARDRADTQYF. The full variable domain, rest sourced from reference TRBV7-8 and TRBJ2-3, is GAGVSQSPRYKVAKRGQDVALRCDPISGHVSLFWYQQALGQGPEFLTYFQNEAQLDKSGLPSDRFFAERPEGSVSTLKIQRTQQEDSAVYLCASSLARDRADTQYFGPGTRLTVL.

This clonotype was seen only a few times. The gene calls are TRBV10-1 and TRBJ2-3, with 9 bases fitting TRBD1. Germline CDR1 is WNHNN and CDR2 is SYGVQD (reference sequence). This CDR3 has 15 residues. V lost 6 bases, J lost 2 bases, and 6 bases stayed unmatched. The CDR3 protein is CASRLGQGPTDTQYF. For the CDR3, the DNA is TGCGCCAGCAGGCTGGGACAGGGACCCACAGATACGCAGTATTTT.

V is TRBV2 and J is TRBJ2-7; 7 bases are a match to TRBD2. Germline lookup yields CDR1 SNHLY and CDR2 FYNNEI. The V and J ends lost 7 bases and 0 bases, in that order; junction bases with no gene match: 9. The CDR3 consists of 15 residues. For the CDR3, the DNA is TGTGCCAGCATCGTGGTAGCGGGCGTCTCCTACGAGCAGTACTTC. Translating gives CASIVVAGVSYEQYF.

This clonotype was seen repeatedly, ten times or more. The J gene is TRBJ2-1, the V gene TRBV29-1; no firm D call. The CDR3 is 8 residues long. Germline CDR1 and CDR2: SQVTM and ANQGSEA. V dropped 7 bases and J dropped 9 bases, with 4 bases sitting between them. CDR3 coding DNA: TGCAGCGGTGGTGAGCAGTTCTTC. As protein: CSGGEQFF.

Ten or more counts support this clonotype. The gene calls are TRBV6-2 or TRBV6-3 and TRBJ2-1; D is unclear. There are 13 residues in the CDR3. Germline V gives CDR1 MNHEY, CDR2 SVGEGT. With 6 bases removed from V and 9 bases from J, the gap between germline ends came to 15 bases. This chain's CDR3 is CASSYPRPSEQFF. CDR3 nucleotide sequence: TGTGCCAGCAGCTACCCTCGACCGAGTGAGCAGTTCTTC.

On this clonotype itself: This may arise from a read error, as a much more abundant clone is one base away. The chain uses TRBV12-3 or TRBV12-4 and TRBJ2-2, with 14 bases identical to TRBD2. Trimming cost V 10 bases and J 7 bases; bases outside gene matches: 11. This CDR3 has 16 amino acids. CDR3 sequence: CATSPTSGRAGGELFF. In nucleotides, the CDR3 is TGTGCCACCTCCCCGACTAGCGGGAGGGCCGGCGGGGAGCTGTTTTTT.

The chain's CDR3 is CASAPDRVGDEQYF. The CDR3 DNA follows: TGTGCTAGTGCCCCGGACAGGGTGGGCGACGAGCAGTACTTC. The chain carries TRBV12-5 and TRBJ2-7; 8 positions match TRBD1. Looked up from germline, CDR1 is LGHNT and CDR2 is FRNRAP. CDR3 size: 14 residues. V lost 7 bases to trimming and J lost 5 bases; unmatched junction nucleotides: 10.

The chain's CDR3 is CASSLAHGRSYEQYF. CDR3 DNA: TGTGCCAGCAGCCTAGCCCACGGGAGATCCTACGAGCAGTACTTC. The chain combines TRBV3-1 with TRBJ2-7, with D possibly matching TRBD2 (6 bases). The CDR3 covers 15 residues. The V gene lost 4 bases and the J gene lost 1 base, with 14 bases spanning the gap. Germline CDR1 is LGHDT and CDR2 is YNNKEL (reference sequence).

This clonotype has a handful of counts. V usage is TRBV29-1 and J usage is TRBJ2-1; tentatively, D is TRBD2 (6 bases). Trimming stripped 5 bases from V and 13 bases from J, with 15 bases between. This CDR3 region has 11 residues. Germline loops: CDR1 SQVTM, CDR2 ANQGSEA. CDR3 nucleotide sequence: TGCAGCGTTTACCTAGACGGGACTCAGTTCTTC. Its translation is CSVYLDGTQFF.

The genes are TRBV20-1 and TRBJ2-7, with 10 bases that match TRBD2. Per germline, CDR1 DFQATT and CDR2 SNEGSKA (reference sequence). The CDR3 has 15 amino acids. The V segment lost 4 bases and the J segment 0 bases; nucleotides outside the gene matches: 6. The DNA for the CDR3 is TGCAGTGCTATCAGACTAGCGGGCATCTCCTACGAGCAGTACTTC. This gives the protein CSAIRLAGISYEQYF.

This clonotype showed up many times. The chain is built from TRBV30 and TRBJ1-1, with unresolved D. CDR3 length equals 13 residues. V was pared by 5 bases and J by 0 bases, with 10 bases between. The germline CDR1 and CDR2 sequences are GTSNPN and SVGIG (reference sequence). CDR3 sequence: CAWGPNLNTEAFF. For the CDR3, the DNA is TGTGCCTGGGGACCGAACCTGAACACTGAAGCTTTCTTT.

This clonotype came up a few times. The chain links TRBV5-1 to TRBJ2-5; tentatively, D is TRBD1 (6 bases). CDR3 length: 15 amino acids. V was trimmed by 4 bases and J by 1 base, leaving 14 bases between them. The germline gives CDR1 SGHRS, CDR2 YFSETQ. This CDR3 reads CASSQRVGAQETQYF. DNA of the CDR3: TGCGCCAGCAGCCAACGGGTGGGGGCCCAAGAGACCCAGTACTTC.

This clonotype has ten or more counts. The V and J genes are TRBV10-3 and TRBJ1-5, with D tentatively TRBD1 (6 bases). From germline, CDR1 is ENHRY and CDR2 SYGVKD. The CDR3 sequence is 15 residues long. V dropped 6 bases and J dropped 0 bases, with 12 bases sitting between them. CDR3 in DNA: TGTGCCATCAGCCCCGGGACATATAGCAATCAGCCCCAGCATTTT. Its translation is CAISPGTYSNQPQHF.

The V call is TRBV24-1, the J call TRBJ2-1, with 13 bases aligning to TRBD2. Germline V gives CDR1 KGHDR, CDR2 SFDVKD. The CDR3 is 16 residues long. V was clipped by 2 bases and J by 5 bases; unmatched bases: 2. The CDR3 sequence is CATSDSGLAGDNEQFF. CDR3 in DNA: TGTGCCACCAGTGATTCCGGACTAGCGGGAGACAATGAGCAGTTCTTC.

This clonotype appeared a few times. The chain recombines TRBV12-3 or TRBV12-4 with TRBJ1-1, with D unclear. This CDR3 spans 12 amino acids. V lost 3 bases and J 5 bases, leaving 7 bases between the germline ends. The CDR3 DNA is TGTGCCAGCAGTTTGAGGATGACTGAAGCTTTCTTT. Translating gives CASSLRMTEAFF.

This clonotype has at least ten counts. The rearrangement links TRBV12-5 to TRBJ2-2, with D perhaps matching TRBD2 (6 bases). The germline V and J ends were trimmed by 3 bases and 7 bases, with 12 bases remaining between them. Per the germline V gene, CDR1 is LGHNT and CDR2 is FRNRAP. The CDR3 has 14 amino acids. In nucleotides, the CDR3 is TGTGCTAGTGGTTTCCTGGGAGGACACGGGGAGCTGTTTTTT. This sequence encodes CASGFLGGHGELFF.

This clonotype was found a few times. This rearrangement joins TRBV7-9 to TRBJ2-1; 11 bases are shared with TRBD2. The CDR3 runs 16 residues. Germline V gene data show CDR1 as SEHNR and CDR2 as FQNEAQ (reference sequence). The V and J ends lost 2 bases and 5 bases, in that order; junction bases with no gene match: 5. The CDR3 here is CASSLPGLAENNEQFF. CDR3 nucleotides: TGTGCCAGCAGCTTACCGGGACTAGCGGAAAACAATGAGCAGTTCTTC.